Described below is a single T cell receptor beta chain sequence and its context. The entry originates in a study of cytomegalovirus exposure and HLA in healthy donors. The donors were part of the validation cohort, which consisted of about 130 subjects and was separate from the first cohort of about 650 subjects. Method: immunoSEQ multiplex PCR; TCRdb's copy keeps in-frame clones and lacks some. Of about 170,000 clones listed, roughly 89% are singletons. This TCR came from a woman aged 25 to 39 in good health and CMV-seronegative. Source material: PBMCs.

The CDR3 nucleotides read TGCGCCAGCAGCACGCCGGGCGGGGGGCCTTCCTACGAGCAGTACTTC. Translating it yields CASSTPGGGPSYEQYF. The rearrangement joins TRBV4-1 to TRBJ2-7, with 8 bases matching TRBD2. This CDR3 has 16 amino acids. Germline trimming cut 5 bases from V and 1 base from J; bases unmatched to any gene: 10. The germline V gene has CDR1 MGHRA and CDR2 YSYEKL.